This T cell receptor (beta chain) was recorded in a study of cytomegalovirus exposure and HLA in healthy donors. As regards this clone: Other DNA variants within this sample encode the same CDR3.

The ends lost 4 bases at V and 14 bases at J; junction bases unmatched: 6. Germline V CDR1 and CDR2: SGHDT, YYEEEE. The CDR3 covers 13 residues. Use of 60 Vbeta and 13 Jbeta primers characterized the PCR. Sequenced by immunoSEQ multiplex PCR; TCRdb stores in-frame clones only, minus some. The sample records over 100,000 clones, roughly 84% being singletons. Sequencing used PBMCs. The chain carries TRBV5-6 and TRBJ1-6, with TRBD1 matching over 10 bases. This TCR was recovered from a woman aged 18 to 35 in good health and CMV-seropositive. CDR3 amino acids: CASSPDRGTALHF. CDR3 sequence (DNA): TGTGCCAGCAGCCCGGACAGGGGGACCGCCCTCCACTTT.